These 8 T cell receptor beta chains were sequenced from one sample in a study of blood T cell repertoires in COVID-19. TCRdb's copy holds only in-frame clones and misses some; the assay was immunoSEQ multiplex PCR. The data hold more than 300,000 clones, with roughly 91% observed a single time. Sequencing was done on a sample of PBMCs or T cells enriched from blood (not recorded which). The receptors here all came from a woman between 18 and 29 years old who had recovered from COVID-19.

The genes are TRBV28 and TRBJ2-1; 9 bases line up with TRBD1. Trimming cost V 4 bases and J 3 bases; bases outside gene matches: 7. The CDR3 is 16 amino acids. CDR1 and CDR2 from the germline V gene are MDHEN and SYDVKM. The CDR3 loop reads CASSSFRTGVYNEQFF. CDR3 nucleotides: TGTGCCAGCAGTTCGTTTAGGACAGGGGTCTACAATGAGCAGTTCTTC.

The chain has TRBV5-1 and TRBJ1-3; TRBD1 is a possible D gene (5 bases). The CDR3 spans 13 residues. Trimming shortened V by 5 bases and J by 3 bases, and 9 bases separated the two germline ends. Germline CDR1 is SGHRS and CDR2 is YFSETQ. The CDR3 sequence: CASSTRDGNTIYF. DNA of the CDR3: TGCGCCAGCAGTACCAGGGATGGAAACACCATATATTTT.

This clone occurred once. The chain combines TRBV19 with TRBJ1-2; no firm D call. V gave up 5 bases and J gave up 8 bases, with 12 bases separating them. The CDR3 extends over 12 amino acids. The germline CDR1 and CDR2 sequences are LNHDA and SQIVND (reference sequence). Written as DNA, the CDR3 is TGTGCCAGTAGTGCCGTCCCCCGGGGCTACACCTTC. Translating gives CASSAVPRGYTF.

The gene calls are TRBV3-1 (or the pseudogene TRBV3-2) and TRBJ2-3, with 12 bases matching TRBD2. Losses at the gene ends were 4 bases for V and 4 bases for J; bases not matched to a gene: 3. The CDR3 is 15 amino acids. The V gene's germline CDR1 is LGHDT and CDR2 YNNKEL (reference sequence). For the CDR3, the DNA is TGTGCCAGCAGCCCTAGCGGGGGGGCATCAGATACGCAGTATTTT. Protein product: CASSPSGGASDTQYF.

The chain links TRBV9 to TRBJ1-3, with 8 bases lining up with TRBD1. Germline lookup yields CDR1 SGDLS and CDR2 YYNGEE. Trimming at V came to 6 bases and at J to 0 bases, leaving 5 bases not matched to a gene. The CDR3 has 15 amino acids. For the CDR3, the DNA is TGTGCCAGCACCGGGGGACAGGCCTCTGGAAACACCATATATTTT. This gives the protein CASTGGQASGNTIYF.

The gene calls are TRBV4-2 and TRBJ1-2; TRBD1 aligns across 10 bases. This CDR3 is 16 amino acids long. The ends lost 0 bases at V and 8 bases at J; junction bases unmatched: 9. Germline CDR1 reads LGHNA; CDR2 reads YNFKEQ. The CDR3 DNA sequence: TGTGCCAGCAGCCAAGAGCCACCGGGACAGGGGAGAGGCTACACCTTC. Translated, it gives CASSQEPPGQGRGYTF.

This chain uses TRBV29-1 with TRBJ1-5, with unresolved D. Deletions cut 6 bases from V and 4 bases from J, with 19 bases between. This CDR3 contains 15 residues. The germline V gene encodes CDR1 SQVTM and CDR2 ANQGSEA. Here the CDR3 DNA reads TGCAGCGTCTCCGACGGGTTCCTCGGGAATCAGCCCCAGCATTTT. Residues: CSVSDGFLGNQPQHF.

J is TRBJ1-2 and V is TRBV14; no definite D call. The CDR3 runs to 18 residues. CDR1 is SGHDN and CDR2 is FVKESK in the germline V gene. Trimming removed 2 bases at V and 2 bases at J, with 21 bases between. Here the CDR3 DNA reads TGTGCCAGCAGCCAATTCGGGTCGAGGGATGAAGGAAACTATGGCTACACCTTC. Translating it yields CASSQFGSRDEGNYGYTF.